This TCR beta chain was documented in a study of T cell responses to AZD1222 COVID-19 vaccine. Sequencing used immunoSEQ multiplex PCR; TCRdb keeps in-frame clones, though not all of them. Among about 140,000 clones, 80% to 95% were seen once, and the ten largest hold 3.6%. This receptor was taken from an adult who received the AZD1222 COVID-19 vaccine. The sequencing here drew on peripheral blood, taken 28 days after the second AZD1222 dose.

The CDR3 spells CASTLDRVKTEAFF. CDR3 nucleotides: TGTGCCAGCACCTTGGACAGGGTCAAAACTGAAGCTTTCTTT. The V and J genes are TRBV28 and TRBJ1-1; 8 nucleotides agree with TRBD1. The junction had 9 bases not matched to a gene; V was cut back by 7 bases and J by 5 bases. The CDR3 consists of 14 residues. In germline, CDR1 is MDHEN, CDR2 SYDVKM.